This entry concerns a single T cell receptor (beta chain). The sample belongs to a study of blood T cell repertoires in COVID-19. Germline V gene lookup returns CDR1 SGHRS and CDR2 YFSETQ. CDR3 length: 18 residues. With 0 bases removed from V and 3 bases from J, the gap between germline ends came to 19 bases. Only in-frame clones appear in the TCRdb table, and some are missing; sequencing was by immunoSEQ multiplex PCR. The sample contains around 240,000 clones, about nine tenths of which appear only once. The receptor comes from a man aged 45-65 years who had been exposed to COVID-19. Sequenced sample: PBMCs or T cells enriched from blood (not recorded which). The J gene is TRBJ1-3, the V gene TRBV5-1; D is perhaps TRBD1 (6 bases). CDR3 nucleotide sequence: TGCGCCAGCAGCTTGGGTGACAGTCGAGGGGGATATGGAAACACCATATATTTT. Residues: CASSLGDSRGGYGNTIYF.